The clone carrying this T cell receptor (beta chain) was seen a few times. Its antigen is not identified. The data originate from a study of response to subunit inactivated influenza vaccine. Notes on the study in general: The authors offered the suggestion that each seasonal influenza vaccination recruits few new T cells.

CDR3 length equals 13 residues. The ends were cut back, 3 bases at V and 3 bases at J, with 6 bases in the middle. The V gene's germline CDR1 is ENHRY and CDR2 SYGVKD. Using its own MiXCR run on the RT-PCR reads, TCRdb lists one record per CDR3 protein. Counted here are 450,000 to 600,000 distinct CDR3 sequences, approximately 7.3% occurring once; the ten biggest clones make up around 12%. The receptor was derived from a man in his fifties or sixties who received an inactivated influenza vaccine. The sequences come from PBMCs from blood, collected around 2 years after vaccination. The J gene is TRBJ1-5, the V gene TRBV10-3; no clear D. The CDR3 sequence: CAISDRPNQPQHF. For the CDR3, the DNA is TGTGCCATCAGTGACAGGCCCAATCAGCCCCAGCATTTT.